This T cell receptor (beta chain) emerged from a study of response to subunit inactivated influenza vaccine. TCRdb analysed the RT-PCR reads with MiXCR anew, one entry per CDR3 protein. The table has about half a million distinct CDR3 sequences, 7.6% seen once; the top ten hold about an eighth. Germline V gene lookup returns CDR1 SGDLS and CDR2 YYNGEE. The CDR3 consists of 14 residues. V lost 4 bases and J 2 bases, leaving 13 bases between the germline ends. Whole-study findings and limits: The authors suggested that every seasonal influenza vaccination recruits few new T cells.

Note on this clonotype: Antigen specificity is unknown.

This specimen consisted of PBMCs from blood, obtained less than 30 months after vaccination. The rearrangement links TRBV9 to TRBJ2-7; no clear D. This clonotype originated in a man between 50 and 69 years old who received an inactivated influenza vaccine. CDR3 nucleotide sequence: TGTGCCAGCAGCCCGGCACTGGTTACCTACGAGCAGTACTTC. Translated: CASSPALVTYEQYF.